This T cell receptor beta chain was documented in a study of blood T cell repertoires in COVID-19. Overall study: Nucleic acid was either cDNA or gDNA, and it came from T cells, B-cell-depleted T cells, or PBMCs.

The CDR3 runs to 15 residues. V was trimmed by 5 bases and J by 0 bases, leaving 11 bases between them. From germline, CDR1 is SEHNR and CDR2 FQNEAQ (reference sequence). Original handling: Reference gene primer amplification gave estimated nucleated cell counts. Measured with immunoSEQ multiplex PCR; TCRdb has only the in-frame clones, and not every one. The V and J calls and the clone size are those of that table, but D and trimming were determined from the DNA. Counted here are 120,000 or so clones, over 55% occurring once; the ten biggest clones make up about 2.2%. The TCR originated in a woman between 70 and 85 years old with acute or convalescent COVID-19. Sequencing used peripheral blood. This chain joins TRBV7-9 and TRBJ1-3; possible D gene TRBD1, 5 bases. CDR3 loop: CASSLRGVSGNTIYF. The DNA of the CDR3 is TGTGCCAGCAGCCTGCGGGGGGTCTCTGGAAACACCATATATTTT.